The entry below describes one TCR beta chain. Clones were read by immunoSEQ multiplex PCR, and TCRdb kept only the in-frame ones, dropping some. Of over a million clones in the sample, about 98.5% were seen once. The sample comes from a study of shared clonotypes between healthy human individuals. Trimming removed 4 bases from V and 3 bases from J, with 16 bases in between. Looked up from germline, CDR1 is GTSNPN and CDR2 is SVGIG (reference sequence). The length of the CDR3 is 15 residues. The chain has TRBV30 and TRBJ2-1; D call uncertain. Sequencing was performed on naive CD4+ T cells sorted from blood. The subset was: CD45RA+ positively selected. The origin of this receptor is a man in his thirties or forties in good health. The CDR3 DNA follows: TGTGCCTGGACGGCTACCCGAAAGGACTACAATGAGCAGTTCTTC. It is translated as CAWTATRKDYNEQFF.